The 2 T cell receptor beta chains reported below all come from one sample, sequenced in a study of a mutant IDH1 vaccine in newly diagnosed glioma. These receptors lack a known antigen. The time point was: week 5, during vaccination. The content of each vaccine dose was 300 ug of mutant IDH1 20-mer peptide, and topical imiquimod accompanied it. Measured with immunoSEQ multiplex PCR; TCRdb has only the in-frame clones, and not every one. Altogether about 58,000 clones are present, around 80% being singletons, with the ten largest covering 6.5% to 8.5%. The sample was PBMCs, taken from a glioma patient whose treatment included an IDH1 peptide vaccine. The receptors derive from a woman aged 45 to 65 with glioma.

The chain joins TRBV15 to TRBJ2-5; unclear D gene. Germline lookup yields CDR1 LNHNV and CDR2 YYDKDF (reference sequence). Trimming pared 0 bases from V and 5 bases from J, leaving 4 bases between. The CDR3 sequence is 12 residues long. The CDR3 sequence: CATSRDWETQYF. As DNA, the CDR3 is TGTGCCACCAGCAGAGATTGGGAGACCCAGTACTTC.

The V call is TRBV19, the J call TRBJ1-1; 10 bases line up with TRBD1. With V trimmed by 4 bases and J by 3 bases, 5 bases remained unmatched. Germline V CDR1 and CDR2: LNHDA, SQIVND (reference sequence). This CDR3 spans 15 amino acids. CDR3 bases: TGTGCCAGTAGTACCATGACAGGGGGCTACACTGAAGCTTTCTTT. Encoded protein: CASSTMTGGYTEAFF.